What follows is one TCR beta chain and its context. What antigen it recognizes has not been identified. No much larger clone is present one base from it, and per-base qualities are unavailable. This sample is part of a study of OX40 agonist ivuxolimab in advanced cancers. Study-wide context: Ivuxolimab was an agonistic, fully human IgG2 monoclonal antibody directed against OX40 (CD134), a costimulatory receptor. A male proportion of around 80% and a mean age of 60 years, ranging from 23 to 79, were recorded for the dose-escalation cohort. Partial responses were achieved by three dose-escalation patients, of whom one had hepatocellular carcinoma and two had cutaneous melanoma. Intravenous ivuxolimab was administered to patients every 2 weeks at six dose levels: 0.01, 0.1, 0.3, 1.5, 3 and 10 mg/kg. Patients were allowed to have had prior anti-PD-1, anti-PD-L1 or anti-CTLA-4 therapy, and around 40% of the dose-escalation patients had previously received checkpoint inhibitors. The paper covers the monotherapy dose-escalation part of the phase I ivuxolimab trial, which included N ≈ 57 patients. The point of sequencing TCRbeta in the periphery was to test whether ivuxolimab changed TCR sequence diversity and drove clonal T-cell expansion. Of the approximately 50 dose-escalation patients, hepatocellular carcinoma was present in roughly 19, melanoma in some 15, renal cell carcinoma in 9 and head and neck cancer in 9. General conclusions and limits of the study: At doses of 0.1 to 3.0 mg/kg, clonal expansion of both CD4+ and CD8+ T cells in blood was seen between baseline and week 6. Low levels of normalized T-cell clonal expansion were also seen in some patients who did not respond. After ivuxolimab, expanded clones were on average more numerous among CD8+ T cells than among CD4+ T cells. The antigen specificity of the clonally expanded peripheral T cells was not determined. In the 0.1-3.0 mg/kg groups, partial responders were among the patients with the lowest normalized peripheral clonal expansion, particularly in CD8+ T cells.

The trial excluded patients who had a history of autoimmune disease or were on systemic immunosuppression. Peripheral blood for TCR sequencing was collected from all dose cohorts at baseline, on cycle 4 day 1, and on cycle 7 day 1. The samples were drawn from a first-in-human, open-label, multicenter phase I dose-escalation trial of ivuxolimab. Adults with locally advanced or metastatic melanoma, renal cell, hepatocellular, or head and neck squamous cell carcinoma were enrolled in the trial. Before TCR sequencing, CD4+ T cells and CD8+ T cells from peripheral blood were sorted into separate populations. Genomic DNA was isolated from the sorted cells so that the TCRbeta CDR3 region could be sequenced. TCRbeta CDR3 regions were sequenced using the immunoSEQ Assay. Held by TCRdb, this immuneACCESS table contains in-frame sequences only and omits some clones. Under half of the omission traces to an unresolved V gene where checked; the cause of the rest is unknown. Here the sample has tens of thousands of clones; 85% to 90% occur a single time. The ten largest account for roughly 29% of the sample.

The CDR3 starts with the cysteine, ends with the phenylalanine, and has 13 residues. Of all the DNA, just the CDR3 is kept, 39 bases in frame from base 1. Between the V and J ends, shortened by 6 bases and 6 bases respectively, the junction contains 15 bases. The germline V gene gives CDR1 as MDHEN and CDR2 as SYDVKM. The clonotype originates from an adult with an advanced solid tumor such as melanoma, head and neck, liver or kidney cancer. Here the chain combines TRBV28 and TRBJ2-7; a tentative D call is TRBD2 (5 bases match). The material was CD4+ or CD8+ T cells sorted from blood, obtained in a trial of the OX40 agonist ivuxolimab. The CDR3 region has the sequence CASSLISTTEQYF. The DNA sequence is given as TGTGCCAGCAGCTTAATCTCGACTACCGAGCAGTACTTC.